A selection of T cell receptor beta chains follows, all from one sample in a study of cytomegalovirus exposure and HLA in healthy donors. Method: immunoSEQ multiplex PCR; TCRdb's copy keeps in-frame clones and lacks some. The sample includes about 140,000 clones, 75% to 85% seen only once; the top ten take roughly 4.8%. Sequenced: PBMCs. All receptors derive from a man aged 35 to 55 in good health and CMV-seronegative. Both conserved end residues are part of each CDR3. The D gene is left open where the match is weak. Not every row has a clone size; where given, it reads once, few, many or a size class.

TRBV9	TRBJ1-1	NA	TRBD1	TGTGCCAGCAGCCCTCGACAGGGGGAGTACACTGAAGCTTTCTTT	CASSPRQGEYTEAFF
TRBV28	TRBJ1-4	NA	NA	TGTGCCAGCAGTCCCCGCCCCGGGCCCAGGGGCCCCAATGAAAAACTGTTTTTT	CASSPRPGPRGPNEKLFF
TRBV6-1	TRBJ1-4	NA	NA	TGTGCCAGCAGTGACGGACAGTGGGGATTGCTCGAAAAACTGTTTTTT	CASSDGQWGLLEKLFF
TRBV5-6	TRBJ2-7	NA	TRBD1	TGTGCCAGCAGCTCCGGGACAGGGACGTACGAGCAGTACTTC	CASSSGTGTYEQYF
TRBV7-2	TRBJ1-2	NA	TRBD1	TGTGCCAGCAGCTTATGGGGTGGACAGGGAGCCCTTAACTATGGCTACACCTTC	CASSLWGGQGALNYGYTF
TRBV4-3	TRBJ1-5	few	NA	TGCGCCAGCAGCCAAGAATGGCCCAATCAGCCCCAGCATTTT	CASSQEWPNQPQHF
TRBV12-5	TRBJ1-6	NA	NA	TGTGCTAGTGGTTTGCAGGGGCCATATAATTCACCCCTCCACTTT	CASGLQGPYNSPLHF
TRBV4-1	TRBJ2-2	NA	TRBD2	TGCGCCAGCAGCCACGTAACTAGCGGGGTGATGCCCGGGGAGCTGTTTTTT	CASSHVTSGVMPGELFF
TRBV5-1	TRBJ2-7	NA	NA	TGCGCCAGCAGCTTAGGACTTACGACGTCCTACGAGCAGTACTTC	CASSLGLTTSYEQYF
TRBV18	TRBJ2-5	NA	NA	TGTGCCAGCTCACCAGCCGGGACAACGAAAGAGACCCAGTACTTC	CASSPAGTTKETQYF
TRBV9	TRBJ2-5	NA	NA	TGTGCCAGCAGCGTAGAGGCGGCGCAGGAGACCCAGTACTTC	CASSVEAAQETQYF
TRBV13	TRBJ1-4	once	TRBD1	TGTGCCAGCAGCTTTACAGGGGATTATAATGAAAAACTGTTTTTT	CASSFTGDYNEKLFF
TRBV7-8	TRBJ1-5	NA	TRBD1	TGTGCCAGCAGCTCGGAAGGGACAGGGTTTACAAATCAGCCCCAGCATTTT	CASSSEGTGFTNQPQHF
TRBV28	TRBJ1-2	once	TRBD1	TGTGCCAGCAGTCGCCCGGGACAGGCTAACTATGGCTACACCTTC	CASSRPGQANYGYTF
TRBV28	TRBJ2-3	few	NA	TGTGCCAGCAGTTTTCAGGTCCCAGATACGCAGTATTTT	CASSFQVPDTQYF
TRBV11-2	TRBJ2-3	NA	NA	TGTGCCAGCAGCTTAGGCGGGGGCTCAGATACGCAGTATTTT	CASSLGGGSDTQYF
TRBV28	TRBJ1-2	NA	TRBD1	TGTGCCAGCTGCCCAACCCTCGGGACAGGGAACTATGGCTACACCTTC	CASCPTLGTGNYGYTF
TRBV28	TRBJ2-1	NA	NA	TGTGCCAGCAGCTCCAGAATCGAGACAACCATTTACAATGAGCAGTTCTTC	CASSSRIETTIYNEQFF
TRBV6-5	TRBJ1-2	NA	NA	TGTGCCAGCAGGCAGGGTAGTTTGAGTGGCTACACCTTC	CASRQGSLSGYTF
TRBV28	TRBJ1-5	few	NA	TGTGCCAGCAGCCGCAGATCGGGTCAGCCCCAGCATTTT	CASSRRSGQPQHF
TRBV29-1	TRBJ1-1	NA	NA	TGCAGCGTTTCGACGGGGAGGATGAACACTGAAGCTTTCTTT	CSVSTGRMNTEAFF
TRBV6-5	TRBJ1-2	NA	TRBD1	TGTGCCAGCAGTTTGATAGGGACAGGCTATGGCTACACCTTC	CASSLIGTGYGYTF
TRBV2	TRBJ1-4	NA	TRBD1	TGTGCCAGCAGCCAAGGACAGGACGAAAAACTGTTTTTT	CASSQGQDEKLFF
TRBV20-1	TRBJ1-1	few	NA	TGCAGTGCACCAGACAGGCGTGAAGCTTTCTTT	CSAPDRREAFF
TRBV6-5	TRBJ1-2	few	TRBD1	TGTGCCAGCAGGGGACAGGGGGCGATTAGAATCGGGTACACCTTC	CASRGQGAIRIGYTF
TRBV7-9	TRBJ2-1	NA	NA	TGTGCCAGCAGCGTTGCTATCGACAATGAGCAGTTCTTC	CASSVAIDNEQFF
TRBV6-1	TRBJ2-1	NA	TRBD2	TGTGCCAGCGGACTAGCGGGCCCCAATGAGCAGTTCTTC	CASGLAGPNEQFF
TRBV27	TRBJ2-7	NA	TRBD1	TGTGCCAGCAGCCCTAGACAGGGACGCTACGAGCAGTACTTC	CASSPRQGRYEQYF
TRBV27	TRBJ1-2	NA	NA	TGTGCCAGCAGTTTATCGACAGACCCTCGTGGCTACACCTTC	CASSLSTDPRGYTF
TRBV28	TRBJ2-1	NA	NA	TGTGCCAGCAGTTCTGGGACACCAACTAATGAGCAGTTCTTC	CASSSGTPTNEQFF
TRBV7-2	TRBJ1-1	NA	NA	TGTGCCAGCAGCTTACAGAACACTGAAGCTTTCTTT	CASSLQNTEAFF
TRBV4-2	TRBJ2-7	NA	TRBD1	TGTGCCAGCAGCCGGAAACTCGACAGGGCTGTCGACGAGCAGTACTTC	CASSRKLDRAVDEQYF
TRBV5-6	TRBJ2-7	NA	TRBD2	TGTGCCAGCAGCTCTCGGACTAGCGGGGGGGGCGAGCAGTACTTC	CASSSRTSGGGEQYF
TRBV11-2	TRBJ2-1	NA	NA	TGTGCCAGCAGCTCCGGACAGGGTAGGGGGGGATACAATGAGCAGTTCTTC	CASSSGQGRGGYNEQFF
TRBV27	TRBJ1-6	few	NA	TGTGCCAGCAGTCCCTGGGAGGGCCTCTCCTATAATTCACCCCTCCACTTT	CASSPWEGLSYNSPLHF
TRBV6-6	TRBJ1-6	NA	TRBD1	TGTGCCAGCAGTTCGGGGACAGGGGTTAATTCACCCCTCCACTTT	CASSSGTGVNSPLHF
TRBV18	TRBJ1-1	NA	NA	TGTGCCAGCTCACCACCAACAGGGTTCGCTGAAGCTTTCTTT	CASSPPTGFAEAFF
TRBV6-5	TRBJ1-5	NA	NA	TGTGCCAGCAGGGGACGGACAGCTAGTCAGCCCCAGCATTTT	CASRGRTASQPQHF
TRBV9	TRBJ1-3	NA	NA	TGTGCCAGCAGCGTACAGGGCACCTCTGGAAACACCATATATTTT	CASSVQGTSGNTIYF
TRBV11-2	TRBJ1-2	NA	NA	TGTGCCAGCAGCTTAGATCATGGGGGCGGCTACACCTTC	CASSLDHGGGYTF
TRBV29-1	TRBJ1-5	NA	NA	TGCAGCGTTACGGACAGTAGCAATCAGCCCCAGCATTTT	CSVTDSSNQPQHF
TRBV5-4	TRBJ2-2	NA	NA	TGTGCCAGCAGCTTGGACAGCAACACCGGGGAGCTGTTTTTT	CASSLDSNTGELFF
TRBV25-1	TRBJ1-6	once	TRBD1	TGTGCCAGCTCCTCCACCGAGGGACAGAATTCACCCCTCCACTTT	CASSSTEGQNSPLHF
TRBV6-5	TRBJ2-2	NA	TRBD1	TGTGCCAGCAGTTACTCGGTAACAGGGGGAACCGGGGAGCTGTTTTTT	CASSYSVTGGTGELFF
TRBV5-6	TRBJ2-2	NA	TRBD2	TGTGCCAGCAGCTTGCGGGGGGTCGGCAACACCGGGGAGCTGTTTTTT	CASSLRGVGNTGELFF
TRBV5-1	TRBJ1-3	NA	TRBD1	TGCGCCAGCAGCTTGTCTGGACAGGGGGTAAACACCATATATTTT	CASSLSGQGVNTIYF
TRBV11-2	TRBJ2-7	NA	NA	TGTGCCAGCAGCTTAGATGGAGTGGACTACGAGCAGTACTTC	CASSLDGVDYEQYF
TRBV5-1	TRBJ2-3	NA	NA	TGCGCCAGCAGCTTGGCCCGCAGAACAGATACGCAGTATTTT	CASSLARRTDTQYF
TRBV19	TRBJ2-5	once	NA	TGTGCCAGTAGTACCTCCCCGTGGACCCAGTACTTC	CASSTSPWTQYF
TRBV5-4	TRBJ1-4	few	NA	TGTGCCAGCAGCTTCGGCAGGGGTGGGGAAAAACTGTTTTTT	CASSFGRGGEKLFF
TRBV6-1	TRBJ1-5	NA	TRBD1	TGTGCCAGCGGCAGGGGGCAAAGCAATCAGCCCCAGCATTTT	CASGRGQSNQPQHF
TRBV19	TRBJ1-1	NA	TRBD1	TGTGCCAGCGTTACAGGGGGCGCGGACACTGAAGCTTTCTTT	CASVTGGADTEAFF
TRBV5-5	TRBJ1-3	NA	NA	TGTGCCAGCAGCCCGGAGGCAGCCTCCTCTGGAAACACCATATATTTT	CASSPEAASSGNTIYF
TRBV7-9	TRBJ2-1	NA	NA	TGTGCCAGCAGCTTTCGACAGAGGAAGAACAATGAGCAGTTCTTC	CASSFRQRKNNEQFF
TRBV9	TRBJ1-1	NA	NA	TGTGCCAGCAGCCCTACCGGACAGTCTGAAGCTTTCTTT	CASSPTGQSEAFF
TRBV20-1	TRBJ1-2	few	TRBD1	TGCAGTGCTAGTCAGGGGGATGGCTACACCTTC	CSASQGDGYTF
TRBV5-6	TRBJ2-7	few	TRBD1	TGTGCCAGCAGCTTTCGGACAGGGGTTTCCTACGAGCAGTACTTC	CASSFRTGVSYEQYF
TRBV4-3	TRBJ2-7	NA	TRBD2	TGCGCCAGCAGCCAAGATGTGGGACTAGCGGGGCCCTCCTACGAGCAGTACTTC	CASSQDVGLAGPSYEQYF
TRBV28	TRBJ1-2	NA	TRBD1	TGTGCCAGCAGCCTCCCCCCCGGGACAGGGCTTGGCTACACCTTC	CASSLPPGTGLGYTF